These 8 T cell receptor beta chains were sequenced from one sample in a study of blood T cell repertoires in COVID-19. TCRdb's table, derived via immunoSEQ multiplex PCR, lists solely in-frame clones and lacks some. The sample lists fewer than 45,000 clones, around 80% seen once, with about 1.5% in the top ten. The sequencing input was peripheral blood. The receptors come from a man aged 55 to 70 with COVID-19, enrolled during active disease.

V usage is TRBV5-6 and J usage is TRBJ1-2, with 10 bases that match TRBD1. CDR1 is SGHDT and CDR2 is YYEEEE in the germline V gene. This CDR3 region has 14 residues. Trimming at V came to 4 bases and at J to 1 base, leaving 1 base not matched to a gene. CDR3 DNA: TGTGCCAGCAGCGGGACAGGGGATAACTATGGCTACACCTTC. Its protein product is CASSGTGDNYGYTF.

The CDR3 protein is CSANRNRAPEAFF. In DNA form, the CDR3 reads TGCAGCGCCAATCGGAACAGGGCCCCTGAAGCTTTCTTT. V usage is TRBV29-1 and J usage is TRBJ1-1, with TRBD1 as a possible D gene (6 bases). V lost 7 bases and J lost 6, with 18 bases in between. CDR3 size: 13 residues. Germline V gene lookup returns CDR1 SQVTM and CDR2 ANQGSEA.

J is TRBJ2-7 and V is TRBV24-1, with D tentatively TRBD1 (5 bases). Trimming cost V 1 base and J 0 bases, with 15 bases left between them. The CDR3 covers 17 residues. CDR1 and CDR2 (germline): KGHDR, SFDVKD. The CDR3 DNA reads TGTGCCACCAGTGATTTCTCTCGGACAAGGAGCTCCTACGAGCAGTACTTC. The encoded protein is CATSDFSRTRSSYEQYF.

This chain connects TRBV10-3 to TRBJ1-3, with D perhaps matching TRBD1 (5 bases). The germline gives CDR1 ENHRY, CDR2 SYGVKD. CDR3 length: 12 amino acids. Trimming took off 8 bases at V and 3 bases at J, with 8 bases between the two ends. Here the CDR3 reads CAIGGVGNTIYF. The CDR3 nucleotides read TGTGCCATCGGAGGGGTTGGAAACACCATATATTTT.

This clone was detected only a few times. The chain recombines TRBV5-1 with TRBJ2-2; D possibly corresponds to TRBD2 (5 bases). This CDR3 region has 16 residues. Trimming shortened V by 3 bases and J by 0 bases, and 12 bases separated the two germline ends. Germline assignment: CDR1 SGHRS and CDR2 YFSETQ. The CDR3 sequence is CASSYYSGTNTGELFF. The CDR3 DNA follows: TGCGCCAGCAGCTACTACAGCGGCACGAACACCGGGGAGCTGTTTTTT.

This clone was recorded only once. The DNA of the CDR3 is TGTGCCAGCAGCTTAGGGATGAGGTTATGGGGAGGGGACGCTGGCTACACCTTC. This translates into CASSLGMRLWGGDAGYTF. V is TRBV7-2 and J is TRBJ1-2; D is possibly TRBD1 (5 bases). The ends were cut back, 1 base at V and 7 bases at J, with 25 bases in the middle. The CDR3 has 18 residues. Per the germline V gene, CDR1 is SGHTA and CDR2 is FQGNSA.

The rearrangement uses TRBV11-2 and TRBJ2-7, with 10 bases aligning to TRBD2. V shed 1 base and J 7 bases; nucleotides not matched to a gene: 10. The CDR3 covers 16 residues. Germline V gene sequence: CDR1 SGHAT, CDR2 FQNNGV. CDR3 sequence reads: CASSLVGGASGREQYF. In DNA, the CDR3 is TGTGCCAGCAGCTTAGTAGGGGGAGCTAGCGGGAGAGAGCAGTACTTC.

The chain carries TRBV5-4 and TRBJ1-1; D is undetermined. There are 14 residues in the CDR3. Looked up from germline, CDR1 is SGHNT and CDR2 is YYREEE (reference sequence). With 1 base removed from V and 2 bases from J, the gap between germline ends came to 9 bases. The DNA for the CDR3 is TGTGCCAGCAGCTTGTGGGGAGTAAACACTGAAGCTTTCTTT. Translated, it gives CASSLWGVNTEAFF. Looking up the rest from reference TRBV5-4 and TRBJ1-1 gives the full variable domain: ETGVTQSPTHLIKTRGQQVTLRCSSQSGHNTVSWYQQALGQGPQFIFQYYREEENGRGNFPPRFSGLQFPNYSSELNVNALELDDSALYLCASSLWGVNTEAFFGQGTRLTVV.